Listed below are T cell receptor beta chains from one sample, sequenced in a study of shared clonotypes between healthy human individuals. Clones were read by immunoSEQ multiplex PCR, and TCRdb kept only the in-frame ones, dropping some. This table has about 2.3 million clones, 80% to 95% appearing once. The sample taken for sequencing was naive CD4+ T cells from PBMCs. The receptors originated from a man younger than 30 in good health. Some clones in this sample may be carry-over from other donors' samples. CDR3s include the opening cysteine and the closing phenylalanine or tryptophan. A D gene is named only where the DNA matches it firmly. Clone size is stated in some rows and not others, as once, few, many or a class when expanded.

abundance	v_gene	j_gene	d_gene	CDR3nt	CDR3aa
few	TRBV18	TRBJ2-2	.	TGTGCCAGCTCAGCTCGAGCCTCCGGGGAGCTGTTTTTT	CASSARASGELFF
.	TRBV7-2	TRBJ2-3	.	TGTGCCAGCAGCCGTGAGTCCGGAGATACGCAGTATTTT	CASSRESGDTQYF
.	TRBV7-2	TRBJ1-5	TRBD1	TGTGCCAGCAGCTTATTAGGGACAGGGGTGGGACAGCCCCAGCATTTT	CASSLLGTGVGQPQHF
.	TRBV7-3	TRBJ2-7	.	TGTGCCAGCAGCCCTGGGGACTCTTTGCTCTACGAGCAGTACTTC	CASSPGDSLLYEQYF
.	TRBV4-1	TRBJ1-6	TRBD1	TGCGCCAGCAGCCCTCCGACAGGGAGAGAGTCACCCCTCCACTTT	CASSPPTGRESPLHF
.	TRBV14	TRBJ1-1	.	TGTGCCAGCAGCTCCCAGGATACTACTGAAGCTTTCTTT	CASSSQDTTEAFF
.	TRBV14	TRBJ1-1	.	TGTGCCAGCAGCCAAGGACGGCCTGAAGCTTTCTTT	CASSQGRPEAFF
.	TRBV7-9	TRBJ2-1	.	TGTGCCAGCAGCCCCTCGGGTAACAATGAGCAGTTCTTC	CASSPSGNNEQFF
.	TRBV10-1	TRBJ1-5	.	TGCGCCAGCAGTGAGTGGGTGCGGGGATCCGGCAAAAGCAATCAGCCCCAGCATTTT	CASSEWVRGSGKSNQPQHF
once	TRBV15	TRBJ1-1	.	TGTGCCACCGCCATCTCGATCCCATTCGTGGCTGAAGCTTTCTTT	CATAISIPFVAEAFF
few	TRBV4-3	TRBJ1-1	.	TGCGCCAGCAGCCAGGAGGGAGGGAGCACTGAAGCTTTCTTT	CASSQEGGSTEAFF
few	TRBV5-1	TRBJ2-2	TRBD2	TGCGCCAGCAGCTTGGTAGCTAGCGGTAACACCGGGGAGCTGTTTTTT	CASSLVASGNTGELFF
.	TRBV28	TRBJ2-7	.	TGTGCCAGCAGCGGACCCGTACCTACATTTTCCTACGAGCAGTACTTC	CASSGPVPTFSYEQYF
.	TRBV6-5	TRBJ1-5	.	TGTGCCAGCAGTTACTCGGCAGATCAGCCCCAGCATTTT	CASSYSADQPQHF
.	TRBV21-1	TRBJ2-2	.	TGTGCCAGCAGCAAAGGGGCAACCGGGGAGCTGTTTTTT	CASSKGATGELFF
.	TRBV29-1	TRBJ2-3	.	TGCAGCGTTGTCGGCCCCACAGATACGCAGTATTTT	CSVVGPTDTQYF
once	TRBV18	TRBJ2-1	TRBD2	TGTGCCAGCTCACCACCTAAAAGCGGGAGCTCCTACAATGAGCAGTTCTTC	CASSPPKSGSSYNEQFF
.	TRBV7-3	TRBJ2-3	.	TGTGCCAGCAGCTCAGGGTATGGGACAGATACGCAGTATTTT	CASSSGYGTDTQYF
.	TRBV5-6	TRBJ2-7	.	TGTGCCAGCAGCTTGGACAGGGACGAGCAGTACTTC	CASSLDRDEQYF
.	TRBV7-3	TRBJ1-2	.	TGTGCCAGCAGCCGGGACGGCCAGTCGGGCTACACCTTC	CASSRDGQSGYTF
.	TRBV10-1	TRBJ1-5	.	TGCGCCAGCAGTGAATCGGGGCGGCCCCAGCATTTT	CASSESGRPQHF
.	TRBV5-1	TRBJ2-5	.	TGCGCCAGCAGCACAAACAGGGTTCAAGAGACCCAGTACTTC	CASSTNRVQETQYF
.	TRBV7-9	TRBJ2-2	TRBD1	TGTGCCAGCAGCTCAGCTAGGGGGCCCGGGGAGCTGTTTTTT	CASSSARGPGELFF
.	TRBV7-2	TRBJ1-2	.	TGTGCCAGCAGCTCCGGGCCGCTCGACTATGGCTACACCTTC	CASSSGPLDYGYTF
.	TRBV5-4	TRBJ1-2	.	TGTGCCAGCAGTGTGGACGGAGCTCATGGCTACACCTTC	CASSVDGAHGYTF
.	TRBV4-1	TRBJ1-4	TRBD1	TGCGCCAGCAGCCAAGATTTCGGGACAGCAGGTGAAAAACTGTTTTTT	CASSQDFGTAGEKLFF
.	TRBV5-8	TRBJ1-2	.	TGTGCCAGCAGCTTGTATGGCGGCACTAACTATGGCTACACCTTC	CASSLYGGTNYGYTF
.	TRBV2	TRBJ2-2	TRBD2	TGTGCCAGCAGACGAACTAGCGAGGGTGCCGGGGAGCTGTTTTTT	CASRRTSEGAGELFF
.	TRBV9	TRBJ2-3	.	TGTGCCAGCAGCGTATATGACGGGAGTGGCACAGATACGCAGTATTTT	CASSVYDGSGTDTQYF
.	TRBV21-1	TRBJ2-5	.	TGTGCCAGCAGCCGGAAGGGACGCCCATTAGTGAAGACCCAGTACTTC	CASSRKGRPLVKTQYF
.	TRBV7-9	TRBJ2-7	.	TGTGCCAGCAGCTTAGCTGCAGGGGACTACGAGCAGTACTTC	CASSLAAGDYEQYF
.	TRBV7-9	TRBJ2-7	TRBD2	TGTGCCAGCAGCCCGAGCTGGGGACTAGCGGGAGTGATCTCCTACGAGCAGTACTTC	CASSPSWGLAGVISYEQYF
.	TRBV6-5	TRBJ2-2	.	TGTGCCAGCAGGGTGGGACACACGAACACCGGGGAGCTGTTTTTT	CASRVGHTNTGELFF
.	TRBV9	TRBJ2-7	.	TGTGCCAGCAGCGGCATCTCGGCGTTACAGTACTTC	CASSGISALQYF
.	TRBV7-3	TRBJ2-7	TRBD1	TGTGCCAGCAGCTATTACGGGACAGGGGGATTCGAGCAGTACTTC	CASSYYGTGGFEQYF
.	TRBV5-1	TRBJ2-7	.	TGCGCCAGCAGCCTCGGGTCCTACTACGAGCAGTACTTC	CASSLGSYYEQYF
.	TRBV5-1	TRBJ2-5	.	TGCGCCAGCAGCTGGTCGGGAGAGACCCAGTACTTC	CASSWSGETQYF
.	TRBV6-1	TRBJ1-2	TRBD1	TGTGCCAGCAGTCCGACAGGGGGGGACTATGGCTACACCTTC	CASSPTGGDYGYTF
.	TRBV7-9	TRBJ2-6	.	TGTGCCAGCAGCGGAAGATATCCCAGAGGGAGCTCTGGGGCCAACGTCCTGACTTTC	CASSGRYPRGSSGANVLTF
.	TRBV14	TRBJ1-2	.	TGTGCCAGCAGCCAAGGTCAGGGGCAGATATATGGCTACACCTTC	CASSQGQGQIYGYTF
.	TRBV7-2	TRBJ2-1	.	TGTGCCAGCAGCTTAGCAGCGGCCTCCTACAATGAGCAGTTCTTC	CASSLAAASYNEQFF
.	TRBV5-1	TRBJ2-6	.	TGCGCCAGCAGCTCATCCTCCTCTGGGGCCAACGTCCTGACTTTC	CASSSSSSGANVLTF
.	TRBV5-1	TRBJ1-1	.	TGCGCCAGCAGCTTGAATGACGGGGGAGGTACTGAAGCTTTCTTT	CASSLNDGGGTEAFF
.	TRBV5-1	TRBJ2-5	TRBD1	TGCGCCAGCAGCCGTCGGACAGGGGGCACAGAGACCCAGTACTTC	CASSRRTGGTETQYF
.	TRBV7-2	TRBJ1-3	TRBD1	TGTGCCAGCAGCCGGACAGGGGACGTTAGAAACACCATATATTTT	CASSRTGDVRNTIYF
.	TRBV19	TRBJ2-3	.	TGTGCCAGTAGTACATCCCGTTCCACAGATACGCAGTATTTT	CASSTSRSTDTQYF
.	TRBV18	TRBJ1-2	.	TGTGCCAGCTCACTAGACAATTGGTATGGCTACACCTTC	CASSLDNWYGYTF
.	TRBV28	TRBJ2-1	.	TGTGCCAGCAGTTGGCTGGGCGGGACCTCGGACAATGAGCAGTTCTTC	CASSWLGGTSDNEQFF
.	TRBV5-4	TRBJ2-3	.	TGTGCCAGCAGCTCCGGTTCGGGTGGCACAGATACGCAGTATTTT	CASSSGSGGTDTQYF
.	TRBV7-9	TRBJ2-1	.	TGTGCCAGCAGCTTACTTTTCCTTAATGAGCAGTTCTTC	CASSLLFLNEQFF
.	TRBV5-4	TRBJ2-1	TRBD1	TGTGCCAGCAGCTTTAGGACAGGGTACTACAATGAGCAGTTCTTC	CASSFRTGYYNEQFF
.	TRBV18	TRBJ1-3	.	TGTGCCAGCTCACCAACTCCAGGGGTCGGAAACACCATATATTTT	CASSPTPGVGNTIYF